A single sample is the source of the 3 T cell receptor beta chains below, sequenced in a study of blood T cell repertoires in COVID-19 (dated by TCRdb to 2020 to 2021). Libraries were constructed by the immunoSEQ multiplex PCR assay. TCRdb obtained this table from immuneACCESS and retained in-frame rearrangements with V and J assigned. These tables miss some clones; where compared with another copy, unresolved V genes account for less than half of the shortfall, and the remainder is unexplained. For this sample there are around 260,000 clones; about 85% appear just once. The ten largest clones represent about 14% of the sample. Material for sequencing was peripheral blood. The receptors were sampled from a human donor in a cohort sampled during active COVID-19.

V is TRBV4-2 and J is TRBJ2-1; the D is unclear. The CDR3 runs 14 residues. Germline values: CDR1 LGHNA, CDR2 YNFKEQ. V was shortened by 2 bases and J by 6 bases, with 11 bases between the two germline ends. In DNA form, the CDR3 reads TGTGCCAGCAGCCAATACCCCTACCCCAATGAGCAGTTCTTC. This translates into CASSQYPYPNEQFF.

CDR3 in DNA: TGTGCCAGCAGGACTAGACAGCGGAGCAATGAGCAGTTCTTC. This gives the protein CASRTRQRSNEQFF. The chain uses TRBV6-5 and TRBJ2-1; D possibly corresponds to TRBD2 (6 bases). The length of the CDR3 is 14 residues. V was clipped by 6 bases and J by 6 bases, with 15 bases between them. Germline V gives CDR1 MNHEY, CDR2 SVGAGI.

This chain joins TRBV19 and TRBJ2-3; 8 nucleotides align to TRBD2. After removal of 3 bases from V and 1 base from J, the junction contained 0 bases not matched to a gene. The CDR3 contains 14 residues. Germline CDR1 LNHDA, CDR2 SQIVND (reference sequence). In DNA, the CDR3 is TGTGCCAGTAGTATCGGGGGGGGCACAGATACGCAGTATTTT. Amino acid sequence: CASSIGGGTDTQYF. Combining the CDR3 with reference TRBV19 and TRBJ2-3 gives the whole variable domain DGGITQSPKYLFRKEGQNVTLSCEQNLNHDAMYWYRQDPGQGLRLIYYSQIVNDFQKGDIAEGYSVSREKKESFPLTVTSAQKNPTAFYLCASSIGGGTDTQYFGPGTRLTVL.